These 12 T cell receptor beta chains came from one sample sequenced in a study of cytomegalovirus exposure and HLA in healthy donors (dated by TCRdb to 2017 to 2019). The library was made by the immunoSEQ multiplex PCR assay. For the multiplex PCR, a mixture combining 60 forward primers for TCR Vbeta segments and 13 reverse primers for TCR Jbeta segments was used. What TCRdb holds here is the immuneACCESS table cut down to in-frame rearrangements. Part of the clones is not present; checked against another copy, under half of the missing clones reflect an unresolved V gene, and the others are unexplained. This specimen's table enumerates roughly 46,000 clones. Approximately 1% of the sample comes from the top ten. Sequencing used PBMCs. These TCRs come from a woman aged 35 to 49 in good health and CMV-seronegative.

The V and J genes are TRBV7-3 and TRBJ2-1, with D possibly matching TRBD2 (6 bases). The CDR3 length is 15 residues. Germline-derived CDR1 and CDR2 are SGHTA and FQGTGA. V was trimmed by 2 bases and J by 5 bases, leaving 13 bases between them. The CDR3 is CASSLSGEGDNEQFF. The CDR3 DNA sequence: TGTGCCAGCAGCTTATCGGGGGAAGGGGACAATGAGCAGTTCTTC.

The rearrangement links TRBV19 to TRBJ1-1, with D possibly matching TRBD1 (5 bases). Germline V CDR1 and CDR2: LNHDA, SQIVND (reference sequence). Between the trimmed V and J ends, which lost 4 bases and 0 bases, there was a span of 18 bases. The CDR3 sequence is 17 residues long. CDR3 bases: TGTGCCAGTAGTACCCAGGGTGGTCCCTCTATGAACACTGAAGCTTTCTTT. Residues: CASSTQGGPSMNTEAFF.

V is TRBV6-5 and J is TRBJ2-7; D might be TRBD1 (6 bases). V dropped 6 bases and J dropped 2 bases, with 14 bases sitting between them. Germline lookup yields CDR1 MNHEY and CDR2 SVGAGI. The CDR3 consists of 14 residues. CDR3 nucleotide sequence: TGTGCCAGCAGACCCTTAACAGGGCCCTACGAGCAGTACTTC. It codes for CASRPLTGPYEQYF.

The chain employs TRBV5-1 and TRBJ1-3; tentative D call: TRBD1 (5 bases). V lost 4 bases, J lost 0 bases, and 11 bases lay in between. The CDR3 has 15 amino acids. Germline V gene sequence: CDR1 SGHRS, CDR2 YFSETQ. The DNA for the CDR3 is TGCGCCAGCAGCCGAGACAGAAGCTCTGGAAACACCATATATTTT. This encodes CASSRDRSSGNTIYF.

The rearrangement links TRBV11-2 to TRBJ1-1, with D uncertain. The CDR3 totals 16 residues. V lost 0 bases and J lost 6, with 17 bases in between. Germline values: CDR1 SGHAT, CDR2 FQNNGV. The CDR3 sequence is CASSLDLYGSIPEAFF. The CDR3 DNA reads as TGTGCCAGCAGCTTAGACTTGTACGGGTCCATCCCTGAAGCTTTCTTT.

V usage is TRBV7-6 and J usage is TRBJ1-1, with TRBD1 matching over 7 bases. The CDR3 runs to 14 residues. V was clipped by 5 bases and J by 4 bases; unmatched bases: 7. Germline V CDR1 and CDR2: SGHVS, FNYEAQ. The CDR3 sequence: CASSLRQGITEAFF. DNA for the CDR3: TGTGCCAGCAGCCTTCGACAGGGAATCACTGAAGCTTTCTTT.

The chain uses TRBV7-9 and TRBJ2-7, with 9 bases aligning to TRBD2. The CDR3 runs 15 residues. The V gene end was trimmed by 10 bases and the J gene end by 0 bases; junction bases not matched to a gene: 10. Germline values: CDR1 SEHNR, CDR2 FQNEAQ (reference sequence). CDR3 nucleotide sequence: TGTGCCACCCCACTAGCGGGTGGATACTCCTACGAGCAGTACTTC. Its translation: CATPLAGGYSYEQYF.

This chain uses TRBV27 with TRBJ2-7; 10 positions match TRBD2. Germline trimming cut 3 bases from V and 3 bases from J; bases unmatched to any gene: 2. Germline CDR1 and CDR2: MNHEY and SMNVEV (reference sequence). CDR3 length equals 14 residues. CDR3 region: CASSFSSGSYEQYF. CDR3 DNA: TGTGCCAGCAGTTTTTCTAGCGGGAGCTACGAGCAGTACTTC.

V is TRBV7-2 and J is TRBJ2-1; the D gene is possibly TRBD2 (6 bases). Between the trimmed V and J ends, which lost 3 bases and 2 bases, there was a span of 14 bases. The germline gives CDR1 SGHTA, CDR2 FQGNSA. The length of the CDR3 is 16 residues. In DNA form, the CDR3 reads TGTGCCAGCAGCTTGCACGTCGGGAGCCCCTACAATGAGCAGTTCTTC. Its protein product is CASSLHVGSPYNEQFF.

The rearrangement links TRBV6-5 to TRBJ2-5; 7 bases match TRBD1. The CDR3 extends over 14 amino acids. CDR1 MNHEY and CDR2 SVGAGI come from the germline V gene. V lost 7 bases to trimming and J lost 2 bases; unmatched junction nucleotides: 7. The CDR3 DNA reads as TGTGCCAGCAATGTAAGGGGGCCTCAAGAGACCCAGTACTTC. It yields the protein CASNVRGPQETQYF.

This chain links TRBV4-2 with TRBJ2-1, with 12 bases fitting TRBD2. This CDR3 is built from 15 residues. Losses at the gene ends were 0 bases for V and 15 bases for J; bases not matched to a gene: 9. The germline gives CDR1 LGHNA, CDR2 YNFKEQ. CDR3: CASSQDRRLAGVPFF. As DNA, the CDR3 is TGTGCCAGCAGCCAAGATAGGAGACTAGCGGGAGTCCCGTTCTTC.

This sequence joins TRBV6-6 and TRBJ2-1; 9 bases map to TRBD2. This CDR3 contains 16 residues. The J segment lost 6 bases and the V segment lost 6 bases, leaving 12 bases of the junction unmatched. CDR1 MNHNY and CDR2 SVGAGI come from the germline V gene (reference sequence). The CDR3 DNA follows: TGTGCCAGCAGCCTGACTAGCGGCCCCCCTCGCAATGAGCAGTTCTTC. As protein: CASSLTSGPPRNEQFF.